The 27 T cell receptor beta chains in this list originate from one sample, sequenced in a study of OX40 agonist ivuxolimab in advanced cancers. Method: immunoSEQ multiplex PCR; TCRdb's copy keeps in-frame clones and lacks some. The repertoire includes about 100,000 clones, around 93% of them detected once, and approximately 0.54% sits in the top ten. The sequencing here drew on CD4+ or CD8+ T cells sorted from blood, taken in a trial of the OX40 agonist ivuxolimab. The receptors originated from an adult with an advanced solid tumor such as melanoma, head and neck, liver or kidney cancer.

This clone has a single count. CDR3 residues: CASSSGGIPTPTEAFF. The CDR3 coding sequence is TGTGCCAGCAGCTCAGGGGGAATTCCAACGCCCACTGAAGCTTTCTTT. The chain employs TRBV5-6 and TRBJ1-1; 7 bases agree with TRBD1. V shed 3 bases, J shed 4 bases, and the junction held 12 bases outside the gene matches. The CDR3 is 16 amino acids. CDR1 SGHDT and CDR2 YYEEEE come from the germline V gene.

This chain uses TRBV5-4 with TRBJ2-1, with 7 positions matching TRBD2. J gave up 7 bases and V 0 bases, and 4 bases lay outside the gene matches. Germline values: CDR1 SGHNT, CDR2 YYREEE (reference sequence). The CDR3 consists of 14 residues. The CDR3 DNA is TGTGCCAGCAGCTTGGAGCGGGACGGGAATGAGCAGTTCTTC. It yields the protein CASSLERDGNEQFF.

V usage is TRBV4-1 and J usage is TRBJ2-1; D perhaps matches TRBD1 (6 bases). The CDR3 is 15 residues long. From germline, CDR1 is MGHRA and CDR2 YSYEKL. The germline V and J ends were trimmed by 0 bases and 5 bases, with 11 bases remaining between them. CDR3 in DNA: TGCGCCAGCAGCCAAGATGTCAGGGGAGACAATGAGCAGTTCTTC. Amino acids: CASSQDVRGDNEQFF.

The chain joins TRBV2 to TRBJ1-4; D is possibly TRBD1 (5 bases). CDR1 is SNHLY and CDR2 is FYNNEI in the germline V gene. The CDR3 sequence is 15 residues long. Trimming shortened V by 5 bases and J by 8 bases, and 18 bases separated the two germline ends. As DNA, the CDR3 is TGTGCCAGCAGTTTTCAGGGATTGGGCGAAGAAAAACTGTTTTTT. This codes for CASSFQGLGEEKLFF. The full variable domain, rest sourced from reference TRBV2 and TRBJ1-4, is EPEVTQTPSHQVTQMGQEVILRCVPISNHLYFYWYRQILGQKVEFLVSFYNNEISEKSEIFDDQFSVERPDGSNFTLKIRSTKLEDSAMYFCASSFQGLGEEKLFFGSGTQLSVL.

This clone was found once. CDR3 region: CASSPGFVGNQPQHF. The CDR3 DNA reads as TGCGCCAGCAGCCCGGGGTTTGTTGGCAATCAGCCCCAGCATTTT. V and J are TRBV4-3 and TRBJ1-5; D is ambiguous. Trimming took 4 bases from V and 2 from J, leaving 12 bases between them. Germline V gives CDR1 LGHNA, CDR2 YSLEER. The CDR3 runs 15 residues.

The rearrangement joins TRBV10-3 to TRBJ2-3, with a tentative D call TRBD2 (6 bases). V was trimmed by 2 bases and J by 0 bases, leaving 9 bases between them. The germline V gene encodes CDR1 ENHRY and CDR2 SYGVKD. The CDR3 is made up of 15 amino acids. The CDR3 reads CAISEGGTSTDTQYF. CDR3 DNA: TGTGCCATCAGTGAGGGCGGGACCAGCACAGATACGCAGTATTTT.

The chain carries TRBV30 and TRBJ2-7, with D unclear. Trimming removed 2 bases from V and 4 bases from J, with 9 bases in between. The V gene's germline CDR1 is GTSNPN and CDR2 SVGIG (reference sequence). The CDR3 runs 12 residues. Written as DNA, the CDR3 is TGTGCCTGGAGTAGTCAGAATTACGAGCAGTACTTC. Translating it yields CAWSSQNYEQYF. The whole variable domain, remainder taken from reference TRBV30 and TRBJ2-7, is SQTIHQWPATLVQPVGSPLSLECTVEGTSNPNLYWYRQAAGRGLQLLFYSVGIGQISSEVPQNLSASRPQDRQFILSSKKLLLSDSGFYLCAWSSQNYEQYFGPGTRLTVT.

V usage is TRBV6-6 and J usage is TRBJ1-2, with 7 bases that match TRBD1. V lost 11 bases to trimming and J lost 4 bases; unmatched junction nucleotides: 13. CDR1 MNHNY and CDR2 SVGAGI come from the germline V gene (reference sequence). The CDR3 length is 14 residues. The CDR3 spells CAGSNGQVGYGYTF. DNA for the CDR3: TGTGCCGGATCTAACGGACAGGTCGGCTATGGCTACACCTTC.

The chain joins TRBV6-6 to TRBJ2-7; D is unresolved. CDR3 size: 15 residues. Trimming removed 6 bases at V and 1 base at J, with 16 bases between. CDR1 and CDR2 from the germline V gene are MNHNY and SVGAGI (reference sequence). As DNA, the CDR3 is TGTGCCAGCAGCCAAATAGGAATGGGATCCTACGAGCAGTACTTC. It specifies CASSQIGMGSYEQYF.

The CDR3 here is CASSGRVPNEKLFF. The DNA of the CDR3 is TGTGCCAGCAGTGGCAGAGTTCCAAATGAAAAACTGTTTTTT. The gene calls are TRBV2 and TRBJ1-4; D gene ambiguous. CDR3 length: 14 residues. CDR1 and CDR2 (germline): SNHLY, FYNNEI. With 4 bases removed from V and 5 bases from J, the gap between germline ends came to 11 bases. Using reference TRBV2 and TRBJ1-4 for the parts outside the CDR3, the full variable domain is EPEVTQTPSHQVTQMGQEVILRCVPISNHLYFYWYRQILGQKVEFLVSFYNNEISEKSEIFDDQFSVERPDGSNFTLKIRSTKLEDSAMYFCASSGRVPNEKLFFGSGTQLSVL.

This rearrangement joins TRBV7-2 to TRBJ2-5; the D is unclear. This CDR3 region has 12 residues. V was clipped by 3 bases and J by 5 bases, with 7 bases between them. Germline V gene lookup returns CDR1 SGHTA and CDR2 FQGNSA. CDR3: CASSFPQETQYF. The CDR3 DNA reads TGTGCCAGCAGCTTTCCTCAGGAGACCCAGTACTTC.

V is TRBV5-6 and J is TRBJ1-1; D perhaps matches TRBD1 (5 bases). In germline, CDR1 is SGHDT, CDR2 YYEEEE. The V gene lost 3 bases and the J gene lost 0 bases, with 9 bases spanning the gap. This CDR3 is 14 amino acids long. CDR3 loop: CASSSWTLNTEAFF. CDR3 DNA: TGTGCCAGCAGCTCCTGGACATTGAACACTGAAGCTTTCTTT. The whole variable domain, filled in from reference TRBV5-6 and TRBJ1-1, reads DAGVTQSPTHLIKTRGQQVTLRCSPKSGHDTVSWYQQALGQGPQFIFQYYEEEERQRGNFPDRFSGHQFPNYSSELNVNALLLGDSALYLCASSSWTLNTEAFFGQGTRLTVV.

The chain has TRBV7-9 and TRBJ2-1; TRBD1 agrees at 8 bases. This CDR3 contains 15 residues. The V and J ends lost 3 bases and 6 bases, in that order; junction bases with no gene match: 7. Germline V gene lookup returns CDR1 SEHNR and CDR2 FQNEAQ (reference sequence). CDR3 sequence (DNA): TGTGCCAGCAGCTTGTTGACAGGGGTTGGCAATGAGCAGTTCTTC. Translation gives CASSLLTGVGNEQFF.

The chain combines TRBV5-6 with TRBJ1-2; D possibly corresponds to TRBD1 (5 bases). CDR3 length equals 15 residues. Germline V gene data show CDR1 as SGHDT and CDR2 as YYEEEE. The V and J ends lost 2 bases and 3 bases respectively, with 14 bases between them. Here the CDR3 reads CASSLRGTTYYGYTF. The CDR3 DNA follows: TGTGCCAGCAGCTTACGGGGGACGACCTACTATGGCTACACCTTC.

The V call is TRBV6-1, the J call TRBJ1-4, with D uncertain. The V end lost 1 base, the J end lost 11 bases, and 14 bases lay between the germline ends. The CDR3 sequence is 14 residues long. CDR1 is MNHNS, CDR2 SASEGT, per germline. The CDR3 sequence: CASSEGDQRFKLFF. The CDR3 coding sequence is TGTGCCAGCAGTGAAGGGGATCAGAGATTTAAACTGTTTTTT.

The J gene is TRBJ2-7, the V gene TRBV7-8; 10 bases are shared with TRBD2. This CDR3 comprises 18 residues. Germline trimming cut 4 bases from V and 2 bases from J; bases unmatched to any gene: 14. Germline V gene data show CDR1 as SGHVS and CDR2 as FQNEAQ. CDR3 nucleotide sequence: TGTGCCAGCAGCTCAAAAGGGTCCCTAGCGGGGGTCCCCTACGAGCAGTACTTC. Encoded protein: CASSSKGSLAGVPYEQYF.

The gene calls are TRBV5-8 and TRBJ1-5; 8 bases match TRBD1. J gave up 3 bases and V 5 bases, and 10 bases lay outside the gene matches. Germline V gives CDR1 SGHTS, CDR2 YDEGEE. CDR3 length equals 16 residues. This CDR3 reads CASSRTTGALNQPQHF. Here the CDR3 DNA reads TGTGCCAGCAGTAGGACGACAGGGGCCCTCAATCAGCCCCAGCATTTT. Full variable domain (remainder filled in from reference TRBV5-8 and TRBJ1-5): EAGVTQSPTHLIKTRGQQATLRCSPISGHTSVYWYQQALGLGLQFLLWYDEGEERNRGNFPPRFSGRQFPNYSSELNVNALELEDSALYLCASSRTTGALNQPQHFGDGTRLSIL.

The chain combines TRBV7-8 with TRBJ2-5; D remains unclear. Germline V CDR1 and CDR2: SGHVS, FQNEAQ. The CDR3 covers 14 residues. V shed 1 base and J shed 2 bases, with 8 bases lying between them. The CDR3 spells CASSLGGKQETQYF. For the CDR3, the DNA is TGTGCCAGCAGCTTAGGTGGGAAACAAGAGACCCAGTACTTC.

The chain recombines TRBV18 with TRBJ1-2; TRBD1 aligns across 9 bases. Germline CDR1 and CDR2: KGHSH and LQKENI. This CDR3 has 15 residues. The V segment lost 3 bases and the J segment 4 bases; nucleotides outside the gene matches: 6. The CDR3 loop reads CASSPTGGAGYGYTF. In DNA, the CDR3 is TGTGCCAGCTCACCTACAGGGGGCGCCGGCTATGGCTACACCTTC.

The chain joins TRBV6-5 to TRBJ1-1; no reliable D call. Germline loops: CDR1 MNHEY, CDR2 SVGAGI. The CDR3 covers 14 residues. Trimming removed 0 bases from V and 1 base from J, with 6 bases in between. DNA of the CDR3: TGTGCCAGCAGTTACTCGCAGTGGAACACTGAAGCTTTCTTT. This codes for CASSYSQWNTEAFF.

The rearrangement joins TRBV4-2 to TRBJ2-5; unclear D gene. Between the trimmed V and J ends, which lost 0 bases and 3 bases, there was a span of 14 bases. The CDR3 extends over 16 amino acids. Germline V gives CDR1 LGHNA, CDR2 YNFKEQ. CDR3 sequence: CASSQDAALREETQYF. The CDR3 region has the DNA TGTGCCAGCAGCCAAGATGCTGCCCTCCGCGAAGAGACCCAGTACTTC.

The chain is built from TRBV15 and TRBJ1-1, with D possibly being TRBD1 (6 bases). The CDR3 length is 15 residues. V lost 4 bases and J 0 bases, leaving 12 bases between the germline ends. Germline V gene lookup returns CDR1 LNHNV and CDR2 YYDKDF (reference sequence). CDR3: CATSNLQGMNTEAFF. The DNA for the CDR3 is TGTGCCACCAGCAACCTACAGGGAATGAACACTGAAGCTTTCTTT.

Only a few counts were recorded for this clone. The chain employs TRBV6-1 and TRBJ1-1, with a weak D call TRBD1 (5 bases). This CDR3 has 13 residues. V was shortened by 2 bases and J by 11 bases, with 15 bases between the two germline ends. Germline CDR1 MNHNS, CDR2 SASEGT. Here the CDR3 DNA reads TGTGCCAGCAGTGAATTTGGGGGTTCGAGGGCTTTCTTT. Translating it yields CASSEFGGSRAFF.

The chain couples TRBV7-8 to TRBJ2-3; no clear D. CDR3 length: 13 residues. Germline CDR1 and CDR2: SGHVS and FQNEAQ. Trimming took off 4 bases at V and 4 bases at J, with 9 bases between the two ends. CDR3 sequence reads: CASSYLTPDTQYF. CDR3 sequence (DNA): TGTGCCAGCAGCTATCTCACGCCAGATACGCAGTATTTT.

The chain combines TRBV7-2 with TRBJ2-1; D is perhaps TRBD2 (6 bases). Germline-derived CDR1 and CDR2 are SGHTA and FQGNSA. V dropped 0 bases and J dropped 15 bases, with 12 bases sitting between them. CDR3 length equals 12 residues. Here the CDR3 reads CASSLAGGVGFF. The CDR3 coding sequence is TGTGCCAGCAGCTTAGCGGGGGGTGTGGGGTTCTTC. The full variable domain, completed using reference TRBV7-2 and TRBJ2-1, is GAGVSQSPSNKVTEKGKDVELRCDPISGHTALYWYRQSLGQGLEFLIYFQGNSAPDKSGLPSDRFSAERTGGSVSTLTIQRTQQEDSAVYLCASSLAGGVGFFGPGTRLTVL.

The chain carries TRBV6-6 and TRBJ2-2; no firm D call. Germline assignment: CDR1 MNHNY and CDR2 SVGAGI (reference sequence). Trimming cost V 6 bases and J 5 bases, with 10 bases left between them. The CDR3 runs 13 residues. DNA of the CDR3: TGTGCCAGCAGCCTAATTGCGACCGGGGAGCTGTTTTTT. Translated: CASSLIATGELFF.

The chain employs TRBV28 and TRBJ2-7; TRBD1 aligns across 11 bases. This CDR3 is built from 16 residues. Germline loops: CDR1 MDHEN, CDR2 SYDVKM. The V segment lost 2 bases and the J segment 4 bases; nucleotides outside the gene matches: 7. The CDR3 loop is CASSLRRTGGRYEQYF. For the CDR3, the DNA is TGTGCCAGCAGTTTAAGGAGGACAGGGGGCAGGTACGAGCAGTACTTC. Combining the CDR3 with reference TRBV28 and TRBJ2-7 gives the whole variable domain DVKVTQSSRYLVKRTGEKVFLECVQDMDHENMFWYRQDPGLGLRLIYFSYDVKMKEKGDIPEGYSVSREKKERFSLILESASTNQTSMYLCASSLRRTGGRYEQYFGPGTRLTVT.